These T cell receptor beta chains were read from a single sample in a study. TCRdb called the 5' RACE reads again in MiXCR, with one record for every CDR3 protein. The sample contains tens of thousands of distinct CDR3 sequences, 25% to 35% of which appear only once. The sample consisted of naive CD4+ T cells sorted from blood. The receptors stem from a female donor with breast cancer. The conserved cysteine and the conserved F or W are not part of the CDR3 here. Fields, in order: V gene, J gene, CDR3 protein.

TRBV28	TRBJ1-4	ASNPADGKLF
TRBV29-1	TRBJ1-5	SASSSVDQPQH
TRBV5-1	TRBJ2-1	ASTQQGPSYNEQF
TRBV4-1	TRBJ2-2	ASSHIFGGTGELF
TRBV29-1	TRBJ2-5	SVRTSGGETQY
TRBV7-3	TRBJ1-1	ASSLNPGPMNTEAF
TRBV7-9	TRBJ2-7	ASSLRTSGAYEQY
TRBV7-8	TRBJ2-1	ANIFGQGTDDEQF
TRBV5-1	TRBJ1-2	ASSFDGVHIDYT
TRBV7-2	TRBJ1-4	ASSNRGPTEKLF
TRBV20-1	TRBJ1-5	SAQEVGSRNQPQH
TRBV20-1	TRBJ2-1	SARGERAWDNEQF
TRBV29-1	TRBJ1-1	SVVWGWDTEAF
TRBV12-3/TRBV12-4	TRBJ2-2	ASNTGQGHGELF
TRBV5-1	TRBJ2-1	ASSLTSRSYNEQF
TRBV5-1	TRBJ1-2	ASSLAPGNGYT
TRBV28	TRBJ2-7	ASTLQVRGEQY
TRBV6-6	TRBJ1-6	ASRRTTYNSPLH
TRBV5-1	TRBJ1-2	ASSLPWTNEDRAPYGYT
TRBV20-1	TRBJ1-5	SAPAGGAPHQPQH
TRBV5-8	TRBJ2-1	ASSLDRGAYNEQF
TRBV18	TRBJ1-6	ASPPLQGGRSPLH
TRBV5-8	TRBJ2-2	ASSFGLTGELF
TRBV6-5	TRBJ1-6	ASSYSGDNSPLH
TRBV9	TRBJ2-7	ASSFLGTSGPYEQY
TRBV18	TRBJ2-3	ASSPRDRGTDTQY